The 25 T cell receptor beta chains in this list originate from one sample, sequenced in a study of T cell responses to AZD1222 COVID-19 vaccine. Produced via immunoSEQ multiplex PCR; TCRdb's table is partial and in-frame only. This table holds 150,000 to 200,000 clones, approximately 91% found once. Sample: peripheral blood, taken on day 0 of AZD1222 vaccination. The receptors stem from an adult in good health.

This rearrangement joins TRBV28 to TRBJ2-7; D possibly matches TRBD1 or TRBD2 (5 bases each). This CDR3 spans 15 amino acids. The germline V and J ends were trimmed by 2 bases and 4 bases, with 15 bases remaining between them. Germline CDR1 reads MDHEN; CDR2 reads SYDVKM. CDR3 nucleotide sequence: TGTGCCAGCAGTTTAATCGGGACGAGGGATTACGAGCAGTACTTC. Translated: CASSLIGTRDYEQYF.

This chain connects TRBV18 to TRBJ1-2; D is unclear. Germline lookup yields CDR1 KGHSH and CDR2 LQKENI. The ends were cut back, 1 base at V and 6 bases at J, with 24 bases in the middle. The CDR3 consists of 18 residues. CDR3 sequence reads: CASSPLLRGIMARDGYTF. CDR3 coding DNA: TGTGCCAGCTCACCACTACTCCGGGGTATAATGGCTAGGGATGGCTACACCTTC.

This clone appeared once. The chain is built from TRBV5-1 and TRBJ1-6; D gene unclear. The V and J ends lost 4 bases and 6 bases respectively, with 20 bases between them. Germline V gene data show CDR1 as SGHRS and CDR2 as YFSETQ. CDR3 length: 17 amino acids. CDR3 sequence: CASSVIGGGSRNSPLHF. CDR3 DNA: TGCGCCAGCAGCGTCATAGGTGGAGGGTCCCGTAATTCACCCCTCCACTTT.

This chain uses TRBV24-1 with TRBJ2-2; weak D call: TRBD1 (8 bases). The CDR3 extends over 14 amino acids. Deletions cut 5 bases from V and 6 bases from J, with 12 bases between. The germline gives CDR1 KGHDR, CDR2 SFDVKD. The CDR3 protein is CATSATGGAGELFF. Here the CDR3 DNA reads TGTGCCACCAGTGCTACAGGGGGGGCCGGGGAGCTGTTTTTT.

V is TRBV25-1 and J is TRBJ2-1; D gene unclear. Looked up from germline, CDR1 is MGHDK and CDR2 is SYGVNS. The CDR3 has 14 residues. V was shortened by 3 bases and J by 3 bases, with 9 bases between the two germline ends. The CDR3 spells CASSDLLSYNEQFF. Here the CDR3 DNA reads TGTGCCAGCAGTGATTTGCTCAGCTACAATGAGCAGTTCTTC.

The CDR3 DNA sequence: TGTGCCAGTAGTCCGGACAGGGGTAACGAGCAGTACTTC. Translation: CASSPDRGNEQYF. The chain combines TRBV19 with TRBJ2-7; 9 bases line up with TRBD1. The CDR3 is 13 amino acids. V gave up 5 bases and J gave up 5 bases; unmatched junction bases: 4. Looked up from germline, CDR1 is LNHDA and CDR2 is SQIVND (reference sequence).

This sequence joins TRBV5-1 and TRBJ2-7, with 8 bases identical to TRBD1. The CDR3 extends over 15 amino acids. Germline CDR1 reads SGHRS; CDR2 reads YFSETQ. The V segment lost 3 bases and the J segment 6 bases; nucleotides outside the gene matches: 11. This CDR3 is CASSSNLDRAPEQYF. For the CDR3, the DNA is TGCGCCAGCAGCTCCAACCTGGACAGGGCTCCCGAGCAGTACTTC.

J is TRBJ1-6 and V is TRBV5-6; TRBD1 agrees at 10 bases. The trim removed 3 bases at V and 10 bases at J, leaving 7 bases unmatched. CDR3 size: 15 residues. Looked up from germline, CDR1 is SGHDT and CDR2 is YYEEEE. CDR3 in amino acids: CASSSTGTGVSPLHF. Written as DNA, the CDR3 is TGTGCCAGCAGCTCAACCGGGACAGGGGTCTCACCCCTCCACTTT.

CDR3 amino acids: CASSADPAHSNYEQYF. CDR3 nucleotide sequence: TGCGCCAGCAGCGCGGACCCGGCACACTCTAACTACGAGCAGTACTTC. The rearrangement uses TRBV5-1 and TRBJ2-7; D unresolved. This CDR3 is 16 amino acids long. Trimming stripped 4 bases from V and 3 bases from J, with 20 bases between. Germline CDR1 reads SGHRS; CDR2 reads YFSETQ.

As concerns this clone: Other DNA sequences in the same sample also yield this CDR3. The chain recombines TRBV7-2 with TRBJ1-1, with no clear D. Germline CDR1 SGHTA, CDR2 FQGNSA. CDR3 size: 13 residues. V shed 5 bases and J shed 1 base, with 8 bases lying between them. As DNA, the CDR3 is TGTGCCAGCAGCCTGGCCGCGAACACTGAAGCTTTCTTT. Its protein product is CASSLAANTEAFF.

This chain joins TRBV28 and TRBJ2-5; 7 bases fit TRBD1. The trim removed 7 bases at V and 7 bases at J, leaving 21 bases unmatched. The CDR3 is made up of 17 amino acids. Germline assignment: CDR1 MDHEN and CDR2 SYDVKM. The CDR3 DNA sequence: TGTGCCAGCAACACCGGGACAGAGCCTTGGAAAGAGCGGACCCAGTACTTC. It is translated as CASNTGTEPWKERTQYF.

The chain has TRBV6-1 and TRBJ2-7; tentative D call: TRBD1 (6 bases). The germline V gene has CDR1 MNHNS and CDR2 SASEGT. V was pared by 2 bases and J by 2 bases, with 19 bases between. The CDR3 loop spans 17 amino acids. CDR3 nucleotides: TGTGCCAGCAGTGAACTTGGGTCTCTAAACAGGGCCTACGAGCAGTACTTC. As protein: CASSELGSLNRAYEQYF.

The CDR3 sequence: CASSVGGRSHDEQYF. The CDR3 DNA reads as TGTGCCAGCAGCGTAGGGGGCAGGTCTCACGACGAGCAGTACTTC. The rearrangement links TRBV9 to TRBJ2-7; D is perhaps TRBD1 (5 bases). The germline gives CDR1 SGDLS, CDR2 YYNGEE. The germline V and J ends were trimmed by 0 bases and 5 bases, with 15 bases remaining between them. The CDR3 contains 15 residues.

The chain joins TRBV5-1 to TRBJ2-2; 8 positions agree with TRBD1. This CDR3 is built from 14 residues. CDR1 and CDR2 from the germline V gene are SGHRS and YFSETQ. V was clipped by 3 bases and J by 3 bases; unmatched bases: 1. The chain's CDR3 is CASSSTGDTGELFF. DNA for the CDR3: TGCGCCAGCAGCTCGACAGGGGACACCGGGGAGCTGTTTTTT.

The chain employs TRBV7-9 and TRBJ1-1; 9 bases line up with TRBD1. CDR1 and CDR2 from the germline V gene are SEHNR and FQNEAQ (reference sequence). The CDR3 is made up of 17 amino acids. Losses at the gene ends were 0 bases for V and 5 bases for J; bases not matched to a gene: 10. The CDR3 nucleotides read TGTGCCAGCAGCTTAGCGCTGGGACAGGGTAGACGTACTGAAGCTTTCTTT. This codes for CASSLALGQGRRTEAFF. The whole variable domain, remainder taken from reference TRBV7-9 and TRBJ1-1, is DTGVSQNPRHKITKRGQNVTFRCDPISEHNRLYWYRQTLGQGPEFLTYFQNEAQLEKSRLLSDRFSAERPKGSFSTLEIQRTEQGDSAMYLCASSLALGQGRRTEAFFGQGTRLTVV.

The chain employs TRBV7-9 and TRBJ1-1, with D unresolved. Germline CDR1 SEHNR, CDR2 FQNEAQ (reference sequence). Trimming removed 1 base at V and 0 bases at J, with 6 bases between. This CDR3 spans 14 amino acids. Here the CDR3 reads CASSLGPVNTEAFF. The CDR3 DNA follows: TGTGCCAGCAGCTTAGGCCCGGTGAACACTGAAGCTTTCTTT.

This clone was counted a single time. The chain recombines TRBV18 with TRBJ1-6; D might be TRBD1 (6 bases). CDR1 KGHSH and CDR2 LQKENI come from the germline V gene. The V end was cut by 3 bases, the J end by 2 bases, with 11 bases between. CDR3 size: 16 residues. CDR3 coding DNA: TGTGCCAGCTCACCCCAGACAGGAACCTATAATTCACCCCTCCACTTT. This encodes CASSPQTGTYNSPLHF. The complete variable domain, with remaining parts taken from reference TRBV18 and TRBJ1-6, reads NAGVMQNPRHLVRRRGQEARLRCSPMKGHSHVYWYRQLPEEGLKFMVYLQKENIIDESGMPKERFSAEFPKEGPSILRIQQVVRGDSAAYFCASSPQTGTYNSPLHFGNGTRLTVT.

The chain is built from TRBV3-1 (or the pseudogene TRBV3-2) and TRBJ2-5; D may be TRBD1 (6 bases). Deletions cut 0 bases from V and 0 bases from J, with 23 bases between. This CDR3 contains 20 residues. CDR1 and CDR2 (germline): LGHDT, YNNKEL (reference sequence). This CDR3 is CASSQDLYGTLKWDQETQYF. The CDR3 region has the DNA TGTGCCAGCAGCCAAGATCTGTATGGGACACTAAAATGGGACCAAGAGACCCAGTACTTC.

J is TRBJ1-1 and V is TRBV29-1; D not resolved. The CDR3 is made up of 12 amino acids. V shed 6 bases and J shed 4 bases, with 12 bases lying between them. Germline lookup yields CDR1 SQVTM and CDR2 ANQGSEA. CDR3 region: CSVRAALTEAFF. CDR3 in DNA: TGCAGCGTCCGGGCCGCCCTCACTGAAGCTTTCTTT.

The rearrangement links TRBV19 to TRBJ1-2, with a weak D call TRBD1 (6 bases). V was cut by 5 bases and J by 8 bases, with 24 bases left in between. Germline V CDR1 and CDR2: LNHDA, SQIVND (reference sequence). This CDR3 has 16 amino acids. The CDR3 DNA sequence: TGTGCCAGTAGTCACAGGGCATTGAACCCCCTTTTAGGCTACACCTTC. Its protein is CASSHRALNPLLGYTF.

This sequence joins TRBV7-2 and TRBJ2-5, with 14 bases aligning to TRBD2. There are 15 residues in the CDR3. The V segment lost 7 bases and the J segment 5 bases; nucleotides outside the gene matches: 6. Germline V gene lookup returns CDR1 SGHTA and CDR2 FQGNSA. CDR3 in amino acids: CASTRTSGRQETQYF. The CDR3 region has the DNA TGTGCCAGCACCCGGACTAGCGGGAGGCAGGAGACCCAGTACTTC. Full variable domain (remainder filled in from reference TRBV7-2 and TRBJ2-5): GAGVSQSPSNKVTEKGKDVELRCDPISGHTALYWYRQSLGQGLEFLIYFQGNSAPDKSGLPSDRFSAERTGGSVSTLTIQRTQQEDSAVYLCASTRTSGRQETQYFGPGTRLLVL.

Only a few counts were recorded for this clone. The chain is built from TRBV7-8 and TRBJ2-7; 7 bases match TRBD2. Trimming at V came to 5 bases and at J to 5 bases, leaving 9 bases not matched to a gene. The CDR3 extends over 14 amino acids. Germline values: CDR1 SGHVS, CDR2 FQNEAQ. Written as DNA, the CDR3 is TGTGCCAGCAGCCCAAGTGCGGGGGACGACGAGCAGTACTTC. It specifies CASSPSAGDDEQYF.

The rearrangement links TRBV5-6 to TRBJ1-2; 9 bases are shared with TRBD1. CDR3 length equals 13 residues. In germline, CDR1 is SGHDT, CDR2 YYEEEE. Trimming took 5 bases from V and 5 from J; bases not matched to a gene: 4. The CDR3: CASSQTGGYGYTF. In DNA, the CDR3 is TGTGCCAGCAGTCAGACAGGGGGGTATGGCTACACCTTC.

The chain employs TRBV23-1 and TRBJ2-1; 10 bases are shared with TRBD1. TRBV23-1 is classed as an ORF, of uncertain function. With 6 bases clipped from V and 5 bases from J, the junction kept 13 bases outside the gene matches. The CDR3 has 17 amino acids. In nucleotides, the CDR3 is TGCGCCAGCAGCAAACCCCTCCGGGACAGGGGAAACAATGAGCAGTTCTTC. It yields the protein CASSKPLRDRGNNEQFF.

The chain joins TRBV5-1 to TRBJ1-2; 8 nucleotides agree with TRBD1. The CDR3 consists of 18 residues. Trimming removed 4 bases from V and 6 bases from J; junction bases left unmatched: 20. Per germline, CDR1 SGHRS and CDR2 YFSETQ. The CDR3 DNA follows: TGCGCCAGCAGCAAGGAGGGGACAGGAACTACCCAAAATCATGGCTACACCTTC. Translating it yields CASSKEGTGTTQNHGYTF.